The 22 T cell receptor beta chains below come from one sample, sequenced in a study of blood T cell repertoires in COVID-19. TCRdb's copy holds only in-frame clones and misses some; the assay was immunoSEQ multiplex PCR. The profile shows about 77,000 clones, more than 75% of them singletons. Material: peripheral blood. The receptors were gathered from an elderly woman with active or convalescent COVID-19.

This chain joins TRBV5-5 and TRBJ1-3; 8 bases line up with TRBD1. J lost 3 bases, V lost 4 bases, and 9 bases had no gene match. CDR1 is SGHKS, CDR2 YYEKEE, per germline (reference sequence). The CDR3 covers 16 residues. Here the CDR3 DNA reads TGTGCCAGCAGCCTACATACAGGGGGAAATGGAAACACCATATATTTT. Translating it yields CASSLHTGGNGNTIYF.

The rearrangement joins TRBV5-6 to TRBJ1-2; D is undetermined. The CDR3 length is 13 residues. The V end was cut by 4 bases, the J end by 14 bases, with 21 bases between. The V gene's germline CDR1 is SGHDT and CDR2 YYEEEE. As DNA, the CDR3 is TGTGCCAGCAGCGATGGCGCCGACCGGTGGGCTACCTTC. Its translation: CASSDGADRWATF.

CDR3 DNA: TGTGCCAGCAGCGTGGGAGCGAACAATGAGCAGTTCTTC. It codes for CASSVGANNEQFF. The chain links TRBV9 to TRBJ2-1; D perhaps matches TRBD2 (5 bases). CDR1 is SGDLS and CDR2 is YYNGEE in the germline V gene. V was shortened by 2 bases and J by 5 bases, with 8 bases between the two germline ends. CDR3 length: 13 amino acids.

CDR3 region: CASSLARTGQYNEQFF. CDR3 bases: TGTGCCAGCAGCTTAGCACGGACTGGCCAATACAATGAGCAGTTCTTC. The V and J genes are TRBV7-9 and TRBJ2-1; D might be TRBD2 (5 bases). CDR3 size: 16 residues. V was pared by 0 bases and J by 4 bases, with 13 bases between. Germline values: CDR1 SEHNR, CDR2 FQNEAQ (reference sequence).

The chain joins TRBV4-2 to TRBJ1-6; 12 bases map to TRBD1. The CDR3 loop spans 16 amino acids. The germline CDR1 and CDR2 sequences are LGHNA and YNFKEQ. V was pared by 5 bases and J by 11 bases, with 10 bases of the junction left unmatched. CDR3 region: CASSTGQGAAIAPLHF. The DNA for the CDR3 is TGTGCCAGCAGCACGGGACAGGGGGCGGCAATTGCACCCCTCCACTTT.

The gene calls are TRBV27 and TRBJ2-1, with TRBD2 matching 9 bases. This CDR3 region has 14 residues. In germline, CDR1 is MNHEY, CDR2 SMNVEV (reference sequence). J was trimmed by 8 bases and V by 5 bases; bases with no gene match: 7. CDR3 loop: CASSLGTSSDEQFF. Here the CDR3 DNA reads TGTGCCAGCAGTCTGGGGACTAGCTCCGATGAGCAGTTCTTC.

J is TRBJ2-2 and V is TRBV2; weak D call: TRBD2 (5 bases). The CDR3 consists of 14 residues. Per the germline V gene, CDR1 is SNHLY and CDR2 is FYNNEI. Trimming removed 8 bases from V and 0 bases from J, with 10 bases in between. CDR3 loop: CASVGGTNTGELFF. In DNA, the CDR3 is TGTGCCAGCGTAGGAGGAACGAACACCGGGGAGCTGTTTTTT.

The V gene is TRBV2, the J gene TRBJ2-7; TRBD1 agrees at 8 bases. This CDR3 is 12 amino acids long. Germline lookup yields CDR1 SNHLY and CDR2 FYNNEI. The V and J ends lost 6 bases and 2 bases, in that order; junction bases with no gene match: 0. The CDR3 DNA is TGTGCCAGCAGGGACAGGGCCTACGAGCAGTACTTC. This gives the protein CASRDRAYEQYF.

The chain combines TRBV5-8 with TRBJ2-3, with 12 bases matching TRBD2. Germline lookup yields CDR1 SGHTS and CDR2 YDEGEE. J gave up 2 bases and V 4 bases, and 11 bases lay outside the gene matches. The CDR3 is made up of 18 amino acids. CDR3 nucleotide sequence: TGTGCCAGCAGCACTGGGACTAGCGGGTTCTCCGCCACAGATACGCAGTATTTT. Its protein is CASSTGTSGFSATDTQYF.

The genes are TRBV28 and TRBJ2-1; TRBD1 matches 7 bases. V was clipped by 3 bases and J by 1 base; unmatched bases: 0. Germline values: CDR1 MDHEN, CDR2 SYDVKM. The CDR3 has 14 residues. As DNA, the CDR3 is TGTGCCAGCAGTTTGACAGGGTCCTACAATGAGCAGTTCTTC. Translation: CASSLTGSYNEQFF.

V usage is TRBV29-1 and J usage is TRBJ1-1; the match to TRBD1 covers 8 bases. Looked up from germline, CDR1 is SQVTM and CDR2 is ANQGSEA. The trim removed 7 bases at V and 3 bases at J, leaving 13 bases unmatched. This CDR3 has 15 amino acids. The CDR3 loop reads CSAPTGGPLHTEAFF. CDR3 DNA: TGCAGCGCACCCACAGGGGGTCCACTTCACACTGAAGCTTTCTTT.

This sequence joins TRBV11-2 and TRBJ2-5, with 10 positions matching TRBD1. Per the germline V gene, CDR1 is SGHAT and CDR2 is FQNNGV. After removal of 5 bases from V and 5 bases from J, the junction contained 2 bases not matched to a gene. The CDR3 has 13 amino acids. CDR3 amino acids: CASSPDRGETQYF. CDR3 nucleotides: TGTGCCAGCAGCCCGGACAGGGGGGAGACCCAGTACTTC.

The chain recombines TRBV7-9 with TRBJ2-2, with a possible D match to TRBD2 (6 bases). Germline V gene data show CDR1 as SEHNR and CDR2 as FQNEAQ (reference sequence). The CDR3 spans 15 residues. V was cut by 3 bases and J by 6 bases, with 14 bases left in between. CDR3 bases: TGTGCCAGCAGCTTTTCCGGGACTGAATCCGGGGAGCTGTTTTTT. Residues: CASSFSGTESGELFF. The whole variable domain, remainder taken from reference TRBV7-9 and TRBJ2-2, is DTGVSQNPRHKITKRGQNVTFRCDPISEHNRLYWYRQTLGQGPEFLTYFQNEAQLEKSRLLSDRFSAERPKGSFSTLEIQRTEQGDSAMYLCASSFSGTESGELFFGEGSRLTVL.

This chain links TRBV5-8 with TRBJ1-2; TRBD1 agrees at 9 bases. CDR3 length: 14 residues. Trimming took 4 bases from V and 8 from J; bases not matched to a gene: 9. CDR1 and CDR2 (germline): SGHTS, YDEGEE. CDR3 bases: TGTGCCAGCAGCCCTCGGGACAGGGTTGGCGGCTACACCTTC. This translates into CASSPRDRVGGYTF.

The CDR3 DNA follows: TGTGCCATCAGCCCAAGCGCTCCCACAGATACGCAGTATTTT. Protein: CAISPSAPTDTQYF. This chain uses TRBV10-3 with TRBJ2-3, with D uncertain. Trimming pared 6 bases from V and 2 bases from J, leaving 12 bases between. Germline lookup yields CDR1 ENHRY and CDR2 SYGVKD. The length of the CDR3 is 14 residues.

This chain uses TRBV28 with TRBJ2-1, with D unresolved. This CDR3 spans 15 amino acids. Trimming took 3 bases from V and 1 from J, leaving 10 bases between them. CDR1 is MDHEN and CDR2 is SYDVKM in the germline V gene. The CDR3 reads CASSFVLTSYNEQFF. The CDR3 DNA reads TGTGCCAGCAGTTTTGTCTTGACTTCCTACAATGAGCAGTTCTTC.

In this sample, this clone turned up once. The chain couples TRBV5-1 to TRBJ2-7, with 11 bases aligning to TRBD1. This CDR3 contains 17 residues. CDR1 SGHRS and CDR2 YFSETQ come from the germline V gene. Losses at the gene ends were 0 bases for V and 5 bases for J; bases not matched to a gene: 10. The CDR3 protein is CASSLGRTGGGFDEQYF. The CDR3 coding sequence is TGCGCCAGCAGCTTGGGCCGGACAGGGGGCGGATTCGACGAGCAGTACTTC.

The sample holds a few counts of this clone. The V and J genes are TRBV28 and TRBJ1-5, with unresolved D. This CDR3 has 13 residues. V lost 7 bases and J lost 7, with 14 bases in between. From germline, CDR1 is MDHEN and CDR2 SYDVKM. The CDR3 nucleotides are TGTGCCAGCACCCCCGGGGTGGTCCAGCCCCAGCATTTT. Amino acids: CASTPGVVQPQHF.

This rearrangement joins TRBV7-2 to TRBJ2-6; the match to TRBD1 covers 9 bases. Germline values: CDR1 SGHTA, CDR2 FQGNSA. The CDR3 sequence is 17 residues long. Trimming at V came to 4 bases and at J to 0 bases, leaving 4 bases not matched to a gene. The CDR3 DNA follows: TGTGCCAGCAGCTCTCCGGGACAGGGCTCTGGGGCCAACGTCCTGACTTTC. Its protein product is CASSSPGQGSGANVLTF.

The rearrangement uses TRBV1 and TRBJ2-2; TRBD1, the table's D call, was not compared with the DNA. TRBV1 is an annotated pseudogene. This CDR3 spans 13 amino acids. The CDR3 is CTRQGQNTGELFF. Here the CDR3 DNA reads TGCACCAGACAGGGCCAGAACACCGGGGAGCTGTTTTTT.

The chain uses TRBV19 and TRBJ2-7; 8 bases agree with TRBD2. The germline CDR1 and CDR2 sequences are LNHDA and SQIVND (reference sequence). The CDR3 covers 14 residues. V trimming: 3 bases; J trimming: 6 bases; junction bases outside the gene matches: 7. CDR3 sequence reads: CASSMYSGTLEQYF. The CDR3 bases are TGTGCCAGTAGTATGTATAGCGGGACCCTCGAGCAGTACTTC.

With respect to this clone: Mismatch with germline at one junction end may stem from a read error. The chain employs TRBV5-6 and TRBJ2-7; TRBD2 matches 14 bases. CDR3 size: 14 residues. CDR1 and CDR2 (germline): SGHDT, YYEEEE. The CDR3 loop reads CASNLGLAGVEQYF. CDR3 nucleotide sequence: TGTGCCAGCAACTTGGGACTAGCGGGGGTCGAGCAGTACTTC.